Below, 22 T cell receptor beta chains from the same sample are listed, as sequenced in a study of T-cell reconstitution after alpha-beta-depleted transplantation in children. This sample's TCRbeta library carried unique molecular identifier barcodes. TCRdb itself ran the PCR reads through MiXCR, one entry per CDR3 protein. The table has under 400,000 distinct CDR3 sequences, 23% seen once; the top ten hold approximately 10%. This specimen was PBMCs, mostly from graft donor cells, taken 180 days after TCRalphabeta/CD19-depleted stem cell transplant. These receptors were taken from a male patient younger than 18 who had a stem cell transplant for acute lymphoblastic leukemia, so the T cells may come from the graft donor.

V usage is TRBV5-1 and J usage is TRBJ2-2, with D maybe TRBD2 (5 bases). Trimming left V 0 bases short and J 5 bases short, with 17 bases between. The germline V gene encodes CDR1 SGHRS and CDR2 YFSETQ. The CDR3 totals 17 residues. The CDR3 protein is CASSLDLEWRWTGELFF. CDR3 DNA: TGCGCCAGCAGCTTGGACCTGGAGTGGAGGTGGACCGGGGAGCTGTTTTTT.

This clonotype occurred a few times. V is TRBV5-5 and J is TRBJ2-7, with D possibly being TRBD1 (5 bases). V was cut by 0 bases and J by 3 bases, with 10 bases left in between. This CDR3 spans 14 amino acids. Germline assignment: CDR1 SGHKS and CDR2 YYEKEE (reference sequence). The CDR3 here is CASSLASRVYEQYF. The CDR3 region has the DNA TGTGCCAGCAGCTTGGCAAGCAGGGTCTACGAGCAGTACTTC.

The rearrangement joins TRBV27 to TRBJ1-5; D gene ambiguous. Germline V lookup: CDR1 MNHEY, CDR2 SMNVEV (reference sequence). This CDR3 is built from 15 residues. Trimming removed 2 bases from V and 3 bases from J, with 11 bases in between. This CDR3 is CASSLGGLLNQPQHF. The CDR3 DNA follows: TGTGCCAGCAGTTTAGGAGGACTGCTCAATCAGCCCCAGCATTTT.

The gene calls are TRBV5-6 and TRBJ1-2; possibly TRBD1 for D (6 bases). Germline V CDR1 and CDR2: SGHDT, YYEEEE. V lost 4 bases, J lost 3 bases, and 16 bases lay in between. The CDR3 runs to 15 residues. The chain's CDR3 is CASSILGQGHYGYTF. CDR3 DNA sequence: TGTGCCAGCAGCATCTTGGGGCAGGGGCACTATGGCTACACCTTC.

The chain combines TRBV10-3 with TRBJ1-4; no clear D gene. This CDR3 spans 15 amino acids. The V end was cut by 1 base, the J end by 2 bases, with 8 bases between. Germline CDR1 ENHRY, CDR2 SYGVKD. The CDR3 is CAISEWPQTNEKLFF. CDR3 DNA sequence: TGTGCCATCAGTGAGTGGCCGCAGACTAATGAAAAACTGTTTTTT.

This chain joins TRBV6-1 and TRBJ2-7; weak D call: TRBD1 (6 bases). Trimming removed 6 bases at V and 5 bases at J, with 29 bases between. Per germline, CDR1 MNHNS and CDR2 SASEGT. The CDR3 contains 18 residues. The CDR3 bases are TGTGCCAGCAGCCGGGGTGCAGCGGCCGGGACATGGATGAACGAGCAGTACTTC. Encoded protein: CASSRGAAAGTWMNEQYF.

This clonotype appeared a few times. The V call is TRBV24-1, the J call TRBJ2-1; D is perhaps TRBD2 (6 bases). CDR1 KGHDR and CDR2 SFDVKD come from the germline V gene. Trimming removed 9 bases from V and 5 bases from J, with 13 bases in between. The CDR3 contains 13 residues. CDR3 DNA: TGTGCCACCGGTGGAGGGGATAACAATGAGCAGTTCTTC. Protein: CATGGGDNNEQFF.

This clonotype has only a few counts. V gene TRBV12-3 or TRBV12-4 combines with J gene TRBJ2-5, with a tentative D call TRBD2 (5 bases). With 4 bases removed from V and 0 bases from J, the gap between germline ends came to 9 bases. This CDR3 has 14 residues. The CDR3 sequence: CASSSPADQETQYF. DNA for the CDR3: TGTGCCAGCAGTTCTCCAGCGGACCAAGAGACCCAGTACTTC.

This clonotype has only a few counts. This sequence joins TRBV7-6 and TRBJ2-3; the match to TRBD2 covers 7 bases. Losses at the gene ends were 3 bases for V and 5 bases for J; bases not matched to a gene: 14. The germline gives CDR1 SGHVS, CDR2 FNYEAQ. The CDR3 is 17 residues long. The CDR3 is CASSFWTAGVSRDTQYF. In DNA form, the CDR3 reads TGTGCCAGCAGCTTCTGGACGGCGGGAGTTTCGAGAGATACGCAGTATTTT.

This clonotype was seen only a few times. CDR3 DNA sequence: TGTGCCAGCAGCTTAGTGGACAGGGTTGGCTACACCTTC. Encoded protein: CASSLVDRVGYTF. The genes are TRBV7-9 and TRBJ1-2, with 8 bases lining up with TRBD1. The germline V gene encodes CDR1 SEHNR and CDR2 FQNEAQ (reference sequence). The length of the CDR3 is 13 residues. The trim removed 1 base at V and 7 bases at J, leaving 2 bases unmatched.

This clonotype has just a few counts. The V and J genes are TRBV18 and TRBJ1-2; tentative D call: TRBD1 (5 bases). The CDR3 consists of 12 residues. V shed 1 base and J shed 8 bases, with 8 bases lying between them. Germline loops: CDR1 KGHSH, CDR2 LQKENI. CDR3 nucleotides: TGTGCCAGCTCACCACAGGGACGGGGCTACACCTTC. Translating it yields CASSPQGRGYTF.

V gene TRBV12-5 combines with J gene TRBJ2-3, with D perhaps TRBD1 (6 bases). The CDR3 loop spans 18 amino acids. The germline gives CDR1 LGHNT, CDR2 FRNRAP. V lost 4 bases, J lost 0 bases, and 20 bases lay in between. CDR3 sequence (DNA): TGTGCTAGTGGTTCCCGCCGCGGACAGAAACCTAGCACAGATACGCAGTATTTT. Encoded protein: CASGSRRGQKPSTDTQYF.

The CDR3 DNA follows: TGTGCCACCAGTGAGGGACTAGCGGGAGGAGAGACCCAGTACTTC. Encoded protein: CATSEGLAGGETQYF. The gene calls are TRBV24-1 and TRBJ2-5; the match to TRBD2 covers 15 bases. The CDR3 sequence is 15 residues long. The V segment lost 4 bases and the J segment 4 bases; nucleotides outside the gene matches: 0. Germline values: CDR1 KGHDR, CDR2 SFDVKD.

The V gene is TRBV27, the J gene TRBJ2-7; 7 bases match TRBD1. The CDR3 length is 15 residues. V shed 2 bases, J shed 3 bases, and the junction held 7 bases outside the gene matches. Germline-derived CDR1 and CDR2 are MNHEY and SMNVEV (reference sequence). CDR3: CASSLVGTVIYEQYF. The CDR3 DNA is TGTGCCAGCAGTTTAGTCGGGACAGTGATCTACGAGCAGTACTTC.

This clonotype has just a few counts. The V and J genes are TRBV6-1 and TRBJ2-1; perhaps TRBD2 as D (5 bases). Deletions cut 3 bases from V and 7 bases from J, with 19 bases between. CDR3 length: 16 residues. CDR1 is MNHNS, CDR2 SASEGT, per germline. This CDR3 reads CASSESWQDFKNEQFF. CDR3 sequence (DNA): TGTGCCAGCAGTGAGAGCTGGCAGGACTTTAAGAATGAGCAGTTCTTC.

This chain links TRBV7-3 with TRBJ2-1, with 13 bases aligning to TRBD2. The CDR3 consists of 15 residues. Germline trimming cut 5 bases from V and 8 bases from J; bases unmatched to any gene: 6. Germline CDR1 and CDR2: SGHTA and FQGTGA. CDR3 loop: CASSPLAGGVDEQFF. The CDR3 coding sequence is TGTGCCAGCAGCCCACTAGCGGGAGGGGTCGATGAGCAGTTCTTC.

The chain's CDR3 is CASSLGVGSTNEKLFF. The CDR3 DNA sequence: TGTGCCAGCAGTTTGGGGGTGGGTTCAACTAATGAAAAACTGTTTTTT. The chain is built from TRBV12-3 or TRBV12-4 and TRBJ1-4; possibly TRBD1 for D (5 bases). The ends were cut back, 3 bases at V and 0 bases at J, with 11 bases in the middle. The CDR3 contains 16 residues.

This clonotype was detected only a few times. The V gene is TRBV4-1, the J gene TRBJ2-7, with 13 bases identical to TRBD2. This CDR3 region has 16 residues. The germline V gene has CDR1 MGHRA and CDR2 YSYEKL. After removal of 3 bases from V and 4 bases from J, the junction contained 6 bases not matched to a gene. The chain's CDR3 is CASSQGGLAGAYEQYF. The CDR3 nucleotides read TGCGCCAGCAGCCAGGGCGGACTAGCGGGAGCGTACGAGCAGTACTTC.

Many counts were recorded for this clonotype. The rearrangement uses TRBV7-7 and TRBJ1-1, with TRBD1 matching 8 bases. This CDR3 has 15 amino acids. Per germline, CDR1 SSHAT and CDR2 FNYEAQ (reference sequence). Trimming at V came to 5 bases and at J to 1 base, leaving 6 bases not matched to a gene. Written as DNA, the CDR3 is TGTGCCAGCAGCCCGCTGACAGGGGCGAACACTGAAGCTTTCTTT. Encoded protein: CASSPLTGANTEAFF.

J is TRBJ2-3 and V is TRBV11-2; D is perhaps TRBD2 (6 bases). Germline values: CDR1 SGHAT, CDR2 FQNNGV. This CDR3 is 17 amino acids long. The ends were cut back, 5 bases at V and 1 base at J, with 19 bases in the middle. The CDR3 loop is CASSGVRLVRGTDTQYF. The CDR3 nucleotides are TGTGCCAGCAGCGGGGTTCGACTAGTCAGGGGCACAGATACGCAGTATTTT.

V and J are TRBV5-5 and TRBJ2-7; 9 bases agree with TRBD1. This CDR3 spans 12 amino acids. The germline V gene encodes CDR1 SGHKS and CDR2 YYEKEE (reference sequence). Trimming took 1 base from V and 13 from J; bases not matched to a gene: 6. CDR3 region: CASSLWKDRGYF. DNA of the CDR3: TGTGCCAGCAGCTTGTGGAAGGACAGGGGATACTTC.

This clonotype came up many times. This chain links TRBV5-1 with TRBJ2-1; possible D gene TRBD2, 5 bases. Trimming took off 0 bases at V and 0 bases at J, with 7 bases between the two ends. CDR3 length: 15 residues. Germline V gene sequence: CDR1 SGHRS, CDR2 YFSETQ. CDR3 bases: TGCGCCAGCAGCTTGGTGGGGAGCTCCTACAATGAGCAGTTCTTC. Translated: CASSLVGSSYNEQFF.